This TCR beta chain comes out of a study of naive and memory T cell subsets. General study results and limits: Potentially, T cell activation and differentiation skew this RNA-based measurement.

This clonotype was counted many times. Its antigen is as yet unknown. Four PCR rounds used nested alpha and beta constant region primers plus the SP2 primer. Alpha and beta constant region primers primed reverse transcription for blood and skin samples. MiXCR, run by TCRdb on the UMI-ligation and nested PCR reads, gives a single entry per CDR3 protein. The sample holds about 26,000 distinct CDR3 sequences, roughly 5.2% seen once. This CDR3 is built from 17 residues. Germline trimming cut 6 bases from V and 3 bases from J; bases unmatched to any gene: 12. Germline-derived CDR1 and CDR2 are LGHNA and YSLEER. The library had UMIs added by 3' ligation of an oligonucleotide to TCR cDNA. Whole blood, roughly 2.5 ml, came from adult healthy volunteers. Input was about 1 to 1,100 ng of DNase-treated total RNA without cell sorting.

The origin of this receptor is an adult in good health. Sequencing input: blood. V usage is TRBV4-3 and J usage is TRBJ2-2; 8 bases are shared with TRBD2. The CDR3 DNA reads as TGCGCCAGCAGTCAAAGCGGGACTAGAGGTGACACCGGGGAGCTGTTTTTT. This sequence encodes CASSQSGTRGDTGELFF.